This T cell receptor (beta chain) stems from a study of blood T cells in healthy people across ages. Study-wide context: Every two T cells gave about one barcoded beta molecule via template switching.

The donors, healthy Caucasians from Russia, were aged 6 to 90. Total RNA extracted from each sample amounted to at least 6 micrograms. After removal of 6 bases from V and 5 bases from J, the junction contained 10 bases not matched to a gene. The CDR3 covers 15 residues. Germline CDR1 is KGHDR and CDR2 is SFDVKD. Primed by a sample-barcoded 5' primer and a J-beta primer mix, a second PCR proceeded for 7 to 11 cycles. Through a template-switch adaptor with 12 random nucleotides, each cDNA molecule received a tag. TCRdb re-called the 5' RACE reads with MiXCR, one entry per CDR3 protein. The sample has over 1.5 million distinct CDR3 sequences, 49% seen once.

Sequenced: blood. The TCR was taken from a woman in her thirties or forties in good health. The rearrangement links TRBV24-1 to TRBJ2-3; TRBD2 aligns across 7 bases. The CDR3 protein is CATSMLSGEGDTQYF. The CDR3 nucleotides read TGTGCCACCAGTATGCTGAGCGGGGAGGGAGATACGCAGTATTTT.